This T cell receptor beta chain appears in the sequencing data of a study of OX40 agonist ivuxolimab in advanced cancers. Study conclusions and caveats: Some of the nonresponding patients also showed low levels of normalized T-cell clonal expansion.

Concerning this clone itself: Antigen: not known.

Sequencing used immunoSEQ multiplex PCR; TCRdb keeps in-frame clones, though not all of them. The sample records 70,000 to 95,000 clones, 84% being singletons. With 5 bases removed from V and 4 bases from J, the gap between germline ends came to 14 bases. CDR1 is MNHNS, CDR2 SASEGT, per germline. The CDR3 has 14 residues. This receptor was taken from an adult with an advanced solid tumor such as melanoma, head and neck, liver or kidney cancer. V gene TRBV6-1 combines with J gene TRBJ1-1; maybe TRBD1 (5 bases). The input for sequencing was CD4+ or CD8+ T cells sorted from blood, taken in a trial of the OX40 agonist ivuxolimab. The chain's CDR3 is CASSPAGGGTEAFF. In DNA, the CDR3 is TGTGCCAGCAGTCCCGCCGGGGGAGGCACTGAAGCTTTCTTT.